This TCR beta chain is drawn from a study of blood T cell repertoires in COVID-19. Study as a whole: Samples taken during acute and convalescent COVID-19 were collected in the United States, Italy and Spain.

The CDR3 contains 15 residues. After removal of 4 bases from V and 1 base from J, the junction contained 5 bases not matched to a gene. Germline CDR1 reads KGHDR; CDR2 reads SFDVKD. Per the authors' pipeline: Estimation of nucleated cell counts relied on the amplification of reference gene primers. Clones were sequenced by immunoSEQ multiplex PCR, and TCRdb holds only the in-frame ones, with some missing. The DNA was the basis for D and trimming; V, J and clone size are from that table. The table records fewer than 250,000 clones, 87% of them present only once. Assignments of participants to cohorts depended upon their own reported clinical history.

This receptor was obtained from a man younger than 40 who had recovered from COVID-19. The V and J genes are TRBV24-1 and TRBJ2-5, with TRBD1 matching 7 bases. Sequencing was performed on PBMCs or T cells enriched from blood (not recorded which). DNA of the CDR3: TGTGCCACCAGTGACCACGGGACAGCCCAAGAGACCCAGTACTTC. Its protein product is CATSDHGTAQETQYF.